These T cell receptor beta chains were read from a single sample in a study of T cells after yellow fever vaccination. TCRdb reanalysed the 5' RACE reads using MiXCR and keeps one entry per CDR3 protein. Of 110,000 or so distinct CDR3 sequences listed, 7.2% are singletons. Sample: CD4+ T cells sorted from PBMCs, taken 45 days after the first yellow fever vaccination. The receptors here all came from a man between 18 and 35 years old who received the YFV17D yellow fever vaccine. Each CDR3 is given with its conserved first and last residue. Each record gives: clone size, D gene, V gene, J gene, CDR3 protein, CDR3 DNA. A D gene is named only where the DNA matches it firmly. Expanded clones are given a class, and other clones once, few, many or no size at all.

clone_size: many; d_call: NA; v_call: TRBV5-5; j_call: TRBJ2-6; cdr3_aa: CASSPLGFGANVLTF; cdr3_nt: TGTGCCAGCAGCCCGCTCGGTTTTGGGGCCAACGTCCTGACTTTC
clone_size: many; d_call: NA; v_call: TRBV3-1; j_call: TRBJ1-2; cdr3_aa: CASSQEWGTYGYTF; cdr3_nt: TGTGCCAGCAGCCAAGAATGGGGGACCTATGGCTACACCTTC
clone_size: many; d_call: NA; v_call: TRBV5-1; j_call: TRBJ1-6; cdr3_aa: CASSGQGNHSPLHF; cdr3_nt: TGCGCCAGCAGCGGGCAGGGAAATCATTCACCCCTCCACTTT
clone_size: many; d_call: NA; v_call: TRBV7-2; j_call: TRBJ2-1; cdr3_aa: CASARQGRGNEQFF; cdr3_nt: TGTGCCAGCGCCCGACAGGGACGGGGGAATGAGCAGTTCTTC
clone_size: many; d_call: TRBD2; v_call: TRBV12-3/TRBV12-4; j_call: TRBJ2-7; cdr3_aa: CASSPSSGGNPYEQYF; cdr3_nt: TGTGCCAGCAGTCCCTCTAGCGGGGGCAATCCCTACGAGCAGTACTTC
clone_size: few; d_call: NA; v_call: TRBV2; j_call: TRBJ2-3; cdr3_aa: CASHRESGTDTQYF; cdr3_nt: TGTGCCAGCCACAGGGAATCGGGCACAGATACGCAGTATTTT
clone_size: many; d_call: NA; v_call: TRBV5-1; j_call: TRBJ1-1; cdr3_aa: CASSFIGPGGTEAFF; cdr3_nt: TGCGCCAGCAGCTTTATAGGGCCGGGGGGCACTGAAGCTTTCTTT
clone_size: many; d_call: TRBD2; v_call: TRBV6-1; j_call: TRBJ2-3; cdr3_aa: CASSRAGTTDTQYF; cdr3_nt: TGTGCCAGCAGTCGAGCGGGGACCACAGATACGCAGTATTTT
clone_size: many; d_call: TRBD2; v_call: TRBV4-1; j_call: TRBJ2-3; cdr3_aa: CASSRSGDGTDTQYF; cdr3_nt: TGCGCCAGCAGCCGTAGCGGGGACGGGACAGATACGCAGTATTTT
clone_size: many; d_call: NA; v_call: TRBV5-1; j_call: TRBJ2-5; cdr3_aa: CASTISGTSETQYF; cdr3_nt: TGCGCCAGCACTATTTCCGGGACTTCGGAGACCCAGTACTTC
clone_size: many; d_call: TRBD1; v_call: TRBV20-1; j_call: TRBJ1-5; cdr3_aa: CSARFGVWGQGVPPQHF; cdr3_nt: TGCAGTGCTCGGTTTGGTGTTTGGGGACAGGGGGTCCCGCCCCAGCATTTT
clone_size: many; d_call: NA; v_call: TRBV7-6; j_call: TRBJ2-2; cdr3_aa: CASSFLTGASRRAGELFF; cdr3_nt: TGTGCCAGCAGCTTCTTAACGGGGGCATCACGGCGTGCCGGGGAGCTGTTTTTT
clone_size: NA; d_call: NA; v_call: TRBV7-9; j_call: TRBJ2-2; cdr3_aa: CSSSRSTVYTGELFF; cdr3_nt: TGTTCCAGCAGCCGCTCGACGGTGTACACCGGGGAGCTGTTTTTT
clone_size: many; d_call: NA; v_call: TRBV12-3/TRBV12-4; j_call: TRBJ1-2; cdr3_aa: CASSLKGGYGYTF; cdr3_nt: TGTGCCAGCAGTTTGAAAGGGGGCTATGGCTACACCTTC
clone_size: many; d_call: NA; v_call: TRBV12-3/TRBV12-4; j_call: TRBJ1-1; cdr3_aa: CASSFDTSEAFF; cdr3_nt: TGTGCCAGCAGTTTCGACACCTCTGAAGCTTTCTTT
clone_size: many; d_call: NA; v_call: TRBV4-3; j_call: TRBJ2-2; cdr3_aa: CASSPQGWGVVGELFF; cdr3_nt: TGCGCCAGCAGCCCACAGGGGTGGGGGGTCGTAGGGGAGCTGTTTTTT
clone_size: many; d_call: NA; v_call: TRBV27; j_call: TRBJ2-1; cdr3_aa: CASSLMSPSYNEQFF; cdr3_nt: TGTGCCAGCAGTTTAATGAGTCCCTCCTACAATGAGCAGTTCTTC
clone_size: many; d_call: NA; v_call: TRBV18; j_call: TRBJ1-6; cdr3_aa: CASSDTPQSPLHF; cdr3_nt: TGTGCCAGCTCAGACACGCCACAGTCACCCCTCCACTTT
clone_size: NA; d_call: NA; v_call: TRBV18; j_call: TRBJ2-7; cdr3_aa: CASSPGASTTHEQYF; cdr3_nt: TGTGCCAGCTCACCGGGGGCCAGCACCACCCACGAGCAGTACTTC
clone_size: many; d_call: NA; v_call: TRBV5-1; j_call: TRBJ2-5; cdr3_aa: CASRPDQDFETQYF; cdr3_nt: TGCGCCAGCAGACCGGATCAGGATTTCGAGACCCAGTACTTC
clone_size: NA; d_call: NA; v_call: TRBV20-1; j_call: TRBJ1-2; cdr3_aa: CSAHTRRNYGYTF; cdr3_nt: TGCAGTGCTCACACCCGGCGGAACTATGGCTACACCTTC
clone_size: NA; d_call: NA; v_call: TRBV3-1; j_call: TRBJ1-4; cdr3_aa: CAISPGPNEKLFF; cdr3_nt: TGTGCCATCAGCCCTGGGCCCAATGAAAAACTGTTTTTT
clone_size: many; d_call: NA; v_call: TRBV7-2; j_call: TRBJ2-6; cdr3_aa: CASSISGGANVLTF; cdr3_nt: TGTGCCAGCAGCATATCAGGTGGGGCCAACGTCCTGACTTTC
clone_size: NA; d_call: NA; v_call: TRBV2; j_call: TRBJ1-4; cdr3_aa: CATKTDWNEKLFF; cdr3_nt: TGTGCCACCAAGACAGATTGGAATGAAAAACTGTTTTTT
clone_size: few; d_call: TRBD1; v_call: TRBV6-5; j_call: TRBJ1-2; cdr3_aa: CASSYGDRGQSKGYTF; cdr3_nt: TGTGCCAGCAGTTACGGAGACAGGGGGCAGAGTAAGGGCTACACCTTC
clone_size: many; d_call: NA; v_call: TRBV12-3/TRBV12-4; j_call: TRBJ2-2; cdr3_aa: CASSPESGATGELFF; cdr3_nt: TGTGCCAGCAGTCCGGAGTCAGGGGCCACCGGGGAGCTGTTTTTT
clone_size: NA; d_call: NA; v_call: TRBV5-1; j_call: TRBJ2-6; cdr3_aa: CASSVDGPSGANVLTF; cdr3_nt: TGCGCCAGCAGCGTGGACGGACCCTCTGGGGCCAACGTCCTGACTTTC
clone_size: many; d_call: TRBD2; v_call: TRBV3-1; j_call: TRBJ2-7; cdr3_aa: CASSPGLVGEQYF; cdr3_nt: TGTGCCAGCAGCCCCGGACTAGTTGGAGAGCAGTACTTC
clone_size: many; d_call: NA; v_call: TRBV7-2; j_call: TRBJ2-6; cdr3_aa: CASSLGGDWETANVLTF; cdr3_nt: TGTGCCAGCAGCTTAGGTGGGGACTGGGAAACGGCCAACGTCCTGACTTTC
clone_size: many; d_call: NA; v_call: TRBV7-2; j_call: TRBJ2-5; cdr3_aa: CASSLRQETQYF; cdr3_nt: TGTGCCAGCAGCTTGCGACAAGAGACCCAGTACTTC
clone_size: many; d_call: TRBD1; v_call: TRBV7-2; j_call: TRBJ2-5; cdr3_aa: CASSSTGSQETQYF; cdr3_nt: TGTGCCAGCAGCTCGACAGGGTCCCAAGAGACCCAGTACTTC
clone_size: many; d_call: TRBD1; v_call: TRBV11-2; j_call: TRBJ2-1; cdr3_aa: CASSLPNRGLGDEQFF; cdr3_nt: TGTGCCAGCAGCTTACCCAACAGGGGGCTAGGCGATGAGCAGTTCTTC
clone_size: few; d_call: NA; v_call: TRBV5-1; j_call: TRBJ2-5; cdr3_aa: CASSLPGVEETQYF; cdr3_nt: TGCGCCAGCAGCTTGCCAGGGGTCGAAGAGACCCAGTACTTC
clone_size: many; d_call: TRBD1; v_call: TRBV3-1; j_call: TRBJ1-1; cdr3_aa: CASSQGPPGQGFTEAFF; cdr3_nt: TGTGCCAGCAGCCAAGGTCCGCCGGGACAGGGTTTCACTGAAGCTTTCTTT
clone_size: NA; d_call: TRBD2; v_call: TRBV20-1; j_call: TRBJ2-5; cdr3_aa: CSAPPGLERETQYF; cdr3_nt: TGCAGTGCTCCCCCGGGACTAGAGCGAGAGACCCAGTACTTC
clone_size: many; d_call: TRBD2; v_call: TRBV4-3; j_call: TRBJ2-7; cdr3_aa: CASSQVSGSPQYF; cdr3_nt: TGCGCCAGCAGCCAAGTTAGCGGGAGCCCGCAGTACTTC
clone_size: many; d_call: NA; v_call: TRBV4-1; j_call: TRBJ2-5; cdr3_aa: CASSQATTQETQYF; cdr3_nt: TGCGCCAGCAGCCAAGCGACTACACAAGAGACCCAGTACTTC
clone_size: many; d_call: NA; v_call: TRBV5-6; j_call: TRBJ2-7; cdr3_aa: CATSGQSTYEQYF; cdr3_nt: TGTGCCACCAGCGGGCAGTCGACCTACGAGCAGTACTTC
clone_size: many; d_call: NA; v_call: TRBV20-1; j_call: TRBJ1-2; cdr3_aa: CSAYGEVRGGYTF; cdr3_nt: TGCAGTGCTTACGGGGAAGTAAGAGGGGGCTACACCTTC
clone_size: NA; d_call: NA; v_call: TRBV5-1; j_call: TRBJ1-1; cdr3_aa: CASSLGTGGRMNTEAFF; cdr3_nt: TGCGCCAGCAGCTTGGGGACGGGGGGGCGAATGAACACTGAAGCTTTCTTT
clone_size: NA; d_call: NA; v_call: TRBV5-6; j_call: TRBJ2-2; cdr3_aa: CASSFLPGPGTGELFF; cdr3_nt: TGTGCCAGCAGCTTCCTCCCGGGGCCGGGGACCGGGGAGCTGTTTTTT
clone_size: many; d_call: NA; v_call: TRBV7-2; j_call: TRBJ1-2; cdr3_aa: CASSPDRNYGYTF; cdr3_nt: TGTGCCAGCAGCCCGGACCGAAACTATGGCTACACCTTC